One sample yielded the 25 T cell receptor beta chains listed below, sequenced in a study of blood T cell repertoires in COVID-19. The method was immunoSEQ multiplex PCR; TCRdb's version includes in-frame clones alone and lacks a portion of them. The table has about 34,000 clones, approximately 71% seen once. The sequenced material came from peripheral blood. Every receptor here comes from a human donor in a cohort sampled during active COVID-19.

This chain's CDR3 is CASSLLPKIQETQYF. As DNA, the CDR3 is TGTGCCAGCAGCCTCCTACCGAAAATCCAAGAGACCCAGTACTTC. J is TRBJ2-5 and V is TRBV11-2; D remains unclear. The V end lost 5 bases, the J end lost 1 base, and 14 bases lay between the germline ends. The CDR3 extends over 15 amino acids. Per germline, CDR1 SGHAT and CDR2 FQNNGV.

The chain couples TRBV2 to TRBJ2-7, with 10 bases aligning to TRBD2. Per the germline V gene, CDR1 is SNHLY and CDR2 is FYNNEI. V lost 8 bases and J lost 6; bases outside the gene matches: 7. This CDR3 is built from 13 residues. The CDR3 reads CASGVLAGAEQYF. The CDR3 DNA reads as TGTGCCAGCGGCGTTCTAGCGGGAGCCGAGCAGTACTTC.

V gene TRBV2 combines with J gene TRBJ2-4; D remains unclear. The germline gives CDR1 SNHLY, CDR2 FYNNEI. This CDR3 region has 14 residues. V dropped 7 bases and J dropped 3 bases, with 13 bases sitting between them. The DNA for the CDR3 is TGTGCCAGCACCCTCCCCCAGGTCAAAAACATTCAGTACTTC. The encoded protein is CASTLPQVKNIQYF.

The chain employs TRBV7-9 and TRBJ1-2; no clear D. The V end was cut by 5 bases, the J end by 3 bases, with 7 bases between. Germline lookup yields CDR1 SEHNR and CDR2 FQNEAQ (reference sequence). The CDR3 spans 12 residues. The CDR3 reads CASSQDYYGYTF. In DNA, the CDR3 is TGTGCCAGCAGCCAGGACTACTATGGCTACACCTTC.

The chain links TRBV5-1 to TRBJ2-7; D not resolved. Germline V gene lookup returns CDR1 SGHRS and CDR2 YFSETQ. This CDR3 is 14 amino acids long. With 3 bases removed from V and 2 bases from J, the gap between germline ends came to 12 bases. The CDR3 nucleotides are TGCGCCAGCAGCTCACTAACTCGACCCTACGAGCAGTACTTC. Amino acids: CASSSLTRPYEQYF.

This clone was observed a handful of times. The chain couples TRBV19 to TRBJ2-1; D gene ambiguous. The CDR3 length is 15 residues. V shed 1 base and J shed 3 bases, with 10 bases lying between them. In germline, CDR1 is LNHDA, CDR2 SQIVND (reference sequence). CDR3 nucleotide sequence: TGTGCCAGTAGTATAGTCAGATTTGACTACAATGAGCAGTTCTTC. Encoded protein: CASSIVRFDYNEQFF.

The chain links TRBV19 to TRBJ2-2; a possible D gene is TRBD1 (6 bases). CDR1 is LNHDA and CDR2 is SQIVND in the germline V gene (reference sequence). Trimming took off 7 bases at V and 0 bases at J, with 12 bases between the two ends. This CDR3 is built from 15 residues. This chain's CDR3 is CASTYRATNTGELFF. The CDR3 DNA sequence: TGTGCCAGTACCTACAGGGCCACGAACACCGGGGAGCTGTTTTTT.

The table lists this clone with a count of one. The chain couples TRBV9 to TRBJ2-6, with 7 bases identical to TRBD1. Germline trimming cut 7 bases from V and 2 bases from J; bases unmatched to any gene: 9. The CDR3 runs 16 residues. CDR1 SGDLS and CDR2 YYNGEE come from the germline V gene. CDR3 in amino acids: CASSKGAGAGANVLTF. CDR3 nucleotides: TGTGCCAGCTCCAAGGGGGCAGGAGCTGGGGCCAACGTCCTGACTTTC.

The V call is TRBV5-1, the J call TRBJ2-3; a weak D match, TRBD1 (5 bases). Germline CDR1 is SGHRS and CDR2 is YFSETQ. The CDR3 is 15 residues long. Trimming took 3 bases from V and 1 from J, leaving 12 bases between them. CDR3 DNA sequence: TGCGCCAGCAGCTCAAAGACAGTTCGCACAGATACGCAGTATTTT. It specifies CASSSKTVRTDTQYF.

The V call is TRBV27, the J call TRBJ1-2; tentative D call: TRBD1 (6 bases). The CDR3 consists of 13 residues. Germline loops: CDR1 MNHEY, CDR2 SMNVEV (reference sequence). V dropped 4 bases and J dropped 7 bases, with 13 bases sitting between them. The DNA for the CDR3 is TGTGCCAGCAGTTCATGGGCAGGGGTTGGCTACACCTTC. Translation gives CASSSWAGVGYTF.

The V gene is TRBV5-5, the J gene TRBJ1-6; tentative D call: TRBD1 (5 bases). Germline V gene sequence: CDR1 SGHKS, CDR2 YYEKEE (reference sequence). This CDR3 has 11 residues. Trimming took off 4 bases at V and 9 bases at J, with 5 bases between the two ends. DNA of the CDR3: TGTGCCAGCAGCGACAGTTCACCCCTCCACTTT. Its translation is CASSDSSPLHF.

The chain carries TRBV5-1 and TRBJ1-3, with D unclear. This CDR3 contains 15 residues. In germline, CDR1 is SGHRS, CDR2 YFSETQ. Trimming stripped 0 bases from V and 8 bases from J, with 15 bases between. This CDR3 reads CASSLADLERDTIYF. CDR3 bases: TGCGCCAGCAGCTTGGCCGACCTAGAACGGGACACCATATATTTT.

This clone was detected once. This chain connects TRBV25-1 to TRBJ2-5, with 9 bases fitting TRBD1. The germline V gene encodes CDR1 MGHDK and CDR2 SYGVNS. V was clipped by 8 bases and J by 5 bases; unmatched bases: 9. The CDR3 runs 14 residues. CDR3 DNA: TGTGCCAGCGGGTGGACAGGGGAGGGGGAGACCCAGTACTTC. Translated, it gives CASGWTGEGETQYF.

This clone was picked up many times. This chain joins TRBV2 and TRBJ2-7; no clear D gene. Germline values: CDR1 SNHLY, CDR2 FYNNEI. Deletions cut 8 bases from V and 0 bases from J, with 2 bases between. The CDR3 loop spans 10 amino acids. CDR3 region: CASYSYEQYF. CDR3 nucleotide sequence: TGTGCCAGCTACTCCTACGAGCAGTACTTC.

This clone was detected only once. The chain couples TRBV19 to TRBJ1-2; a possible D gene is TRBD1 (5 bases). Germline V gene sequence: CDR1 LNHDA, CDR2 SQIVND (reference sequence). Trimming removed 3 bases at V and 0 bases at J, with 14 bases between. CDR3 length: 16 amino acids. The CDR3 bases are TGTGCCAGTAGTATCCGGCAGGGAAAAACTAACTATGGCTACACCTTC. Translating gives CASSIRQGKTNYGYTF.

The CDR3 sequence is CASSRRWGGETQYF. The DNA for the CDR3 is TGTGCCAGCAGTCGAAGGTGGGGCGGTGAGACCCAGTACTTC. The V and J genes are TRBV6-2 or TRBV6-3 and TRBJ2-5; a possible D gene is TRBD1 (5 bases). CDR1 is MNHEY and CDR2 is SVGEGT in the germline V gene. Between the trimmed V and J ends, which lost 5 bases and 5 bases, there was a span of 15 bases. This CDR3 contains 14 residues.

This clone was seen more than once but under ten times. The genes are TRBV11-2 and TRBJ1-3; TRBD1 matches at 10 bases. Germline V lookup: CDR1 SGHAT, CDR2 FQNNGV. This CDR3 has 16 residues. V was clipped by 6 bases and J by 2 bases; unmatched bases: 7. The CDR3 loop is CASSTGQGKAGNTIYF. The CDR3 DNA is TGTGCCAGCAGTACGGGACAGGGGAAAGCTGGAAACACCATATATTTT.

J is TRBJ1-4 and V is TRBV30; 7 nucleotides line up with TRBD1. V was clipped by 1 base and J by 6 bases; unmatched bases: 5. Germline values: CDR1 GTSNPN, CDR2 SVGIG (reference sequence). The CDR3 contains 14 residues. The CDR3 loop reads CAWSATTGYEKLFF. The CDR3 nucleotides read TGTGCCTGGAGTGCCACGACAGGGTATGAAAAACTGTTTTTT.

This chain uses TRBV2 with TRBJ2-1, with 7 bases matching TRBD2. V lost 10 bases to trimming and J lost 6 bases; unmatched junction nucleotides: 9. There are 13 residues in the CDR3. The germline gives CDR1 SNHLY, CDR2 FYNNEI. Written as DNA, the CDR3 is TGTGCCACCAAGCGGGGAGGTATCAATGAGCAGTTCTTC. Translation: CATKRGGINEQFF.

The V call is TRBV7-6, the J call TRBJ2-3; D is possibly TRBD1 (6 bases). V shed 5 bases and J shed 4 bases, with 19 bases lying between them. The V gene's germline CDR1 is SGHVS and CDR2 FNYEAQ. The CDR3 totals 16 residues. CDR3: CASSDYRVKRSDTQYF. The CDR3 nucleotides are TGTGCCAGCAGCGACTACAGGGTCAAAAGGTCAGATACGCAGTATTTT.

The genes are TRBV19 and TRBJ2-2; unclear D gene. In germline, CDR1 is LNHDA, CDR2 SQIVND (reference sequence). Trimming removed 7 bases at V and 1 base at J, with 13 bases between. The CDR3 loop spans 15 amino acids. Here the CDR3 reads CASKVVTGNTGELFF. CDR3 DNA sequence: TGTGCCAGTAAGGTGGTGACGGGGAACACCGGGGAGCTGTTTTTT. The full variable domain, with the rest looked up from reference TRBV19 and TRBJ2-2, is DGGITQSPKYLFRKEGQNVTLSCEQNLNHDAMYWYRQDPGQGLRLIYYSQIVNDFQKGDIAEGYSVSREKKESFPLTVTSAQKNPTAFYLCASKVVTGNTGELFFGEGSRLTVL.

This clone was recorded only once. The genes are TRBV7-8 and TRBJ1-4; 7 nucleotides align to TRBD1. The germline V gene encodes CDR1 SGHVS and CDR2 FQNEAQ. V gave up 3 bases and J gave up 5 bases; unmatched junction bases: 3. The CDR3 contains 14 residues. CDR3 protein: CASSLDRMNEKLFF. The DNA of the CDR3 is TGTGCCAGCAGCTTGGACAGGATGAATGAAAAACTGTTTTTT.

This chain connects TRBV7-2 to TRBJ1-1, with D possibly matching TRBD1 (5 bases). Trimming pared 3 bases from V and 8 bases from J, leaving 19 bases between. The CDR3 runs to 15 residues. The germline V gene has CDR1 SGHTA and CDR2 FQGNSA. CDR3 coding DNA: TGTGCCAGCAGCTTGCGACCAATCGGACACGCAGAAGCTTTCTTT. Protein product: CASSLRPIGHAEAFF.

The chain joins TRBV12-3 or TRBV12-4 to TRBJ1-4, with TRBD1 matching over 8 bases. With V trimmed by 5 bases and J by 7 bases, 3 bases remained unmatched. There are 13 residues in the CDR3. The CDR3 DNA reads TGTGCCAGCAGTACCGACAGGGGTGAAAAACTGTTTTTT. Protein: CASSTDRGEKLFF.

V and J are TRBV21-1 and TRBJ1-2. TRBV21-1 is listed as a pseudogene. This CDR3 spans 16 amino acids. The CDR3 nucleotides are TGTGCCAGCAGCAAAGATACCTTAAAGTTACGTCGGGGCTACACCTTC. This sequence encodes CASSKDTLKLRRGYTF.